The table lists the clone carrying this T cell receptor (beta chain) with a few counts. Its antigen is currently unknown. PCR amplification relied on 60 Vbeta primers (plus 13 Jbeta primers). The assay was immunoSEQ multiplex PCR, and TCRdb's table has in-frame clones only and misses some. Of roughly 180,000 clones in the sample, 9.5% were seen once. The CDR3 covers 13 residues. Trimming removed 8 bases from V and 6 bases from J; junction bases left unmatched: 6. Per the germline V gene, CDR1 is GTSNPN and CDR2 is SVGIG (reference sequence). These data are taken from a study of cytomegalovirus exposure and HLA in healthy donors. The study, taken as a whole, reports: Among immune exposure information, only CMV serostatus was available. When the data were analyzed later, several of the most significant clusters appeared to be linked to common viral pathogens.

The J gene is TRBJ2-1, the V gene TRBV30; 11 bases map to TRBD2. This clonotype was sampled from a woman in her 30s in good health and CMV-seropositive. Specimen: PBMCs. CDR3 nucleotide sequence: TGTGCCGTTAGCGGGAGGGTCGGCAATGAGCAGTTCTTC. Its protein product is CAVSGRVGNEQFF.